This T cell receptor (beta chain) is from a study of OX40 agonist ivuxolimab in advanced cancers. Broadly, across the study: Ivuxolimab was an agonistic, fully human IgG2 monoclonal antibody directed against OX40 (CD134), a costimulatory receptor. Intravenous ivuxolimab was administered to patients every 2 weeks at six dose levels: 0.01, 0.1, 0.3, 1.5, 3 and 10 mg/kg. Of the roughly 51 patients in dose escalation, about 20 had hepatocellular carcinoma, some 15 had melanoma, 9 had renal cell carcinoma and 9 had head and neck cancer. The dose-escalation cohort was 82.7% male with a mean age of about 54 years, ranging from 23 to 79. Patients were allowed to have had prior anti-PD-1, anti-PD-L1 or anti-CTLA-4 therapy, and approximately 40% of the dose-escalation patients had been treated with checkpoint inhibitors. Partial responses occurred in three dose-escalation patients, of whom one had hepatocellular carcinoma and two had cutaneous melanoma. The point of sequencing TCRbeta in the periphery was to test whether ivuxolimab changed TCR sequence diversity and drove clonal T-cell expansion. The paper describes the monotherapy dose-escalation part (N ≈ 51 patients) of the phase I trial of ivuxolimab.

Overall study outcomes, separate from this receptor: At doses of 0.1 to 3.0 mg/kg, clonal expansion of both CD4+ and CD8+ T cells in blood was seen between baseline and week 6. On average, CD8+ T cells showed more expanded clones than CD4+ T cells after ivuxolimab. Low levels of normalized T-cell clonal expansion were also shown by some nonresponding patients. In partial responders in the 0.1-3.0 mg/kg groups, normalized peripheral clonal expansion was found to be among the lowest, especially among CD8+ T cells. Which antigens the clonally expanded peripheral T cells were specific for was not determined.

CDR1 and CDR2, per the germline V gene, are KGHSH and LQKENI. V is shortened by 6 bases, J by 6 bases, and the region joining them spans 14 bases. The CDR3 measures 13 amino acids from cysteine to phenylalanine. Only the CDR3 portion is preserved as DNA: 39 bases, with reading frame beginning at the first base. To sequence the TCRbeta CDR3 region, genomic DNA was isolated from the sorted cells. The immunoSEQ Assay was used to sequence the TCRbeta CDR3 regions. Held by TCRdb, this immuneACCESS table contains in-frame sequences only and omits some clones. Under half of the omission traces to an unresolved V gene where checked; the cause of the rest is unknown. The sample has about 52,000 clones on record, approximately 80% of them singletons. Around 11% of the sample is held by the ten biggest clonotypes. Patients with autoimmune disease history or receiving systemic immunosuppression were excluded from the trial. In every dose cohort, peripheral blood was drawn for TCR sequencing at baseline, cycle 4 day 1, and cycle 7 day 1. The samples were taken from a phase I, first-in-human, multicenter, open-label dose-escalation trial of ivuxolimab. The trial enrolled adults with locally advanced or metastatic head and neck squamous cell, hepatocellular, melanoma or renal cell carcinoma. Before TCR sequencing, CD4+ T cells and CD8+ T cells were sorted from peripheral blood as separate populations.

A note on this clone: Its recognized antigen is unknown. No qualities accompany the bases; no much larger clone lies one base away.

The sequence was obtained from an adult with an advanced solid tumor such as melanoma, head and neck, liver or kidney cancer. The receptor chain draws on TRBV18 and TRBJ1-1, with the D gene call left open. The specimen comprised CD4+ or CD8+ T cells sorted from blood, sampled in a trial of the OX40 agonist ivuxolimab. The CDR3 is CASSLAGSAEAFF. The sequence in DNA is TGTGCCAGCTCGCTCGCGGGGAGCGCTGAAGCTTTCTTT.